Listed below are T cell receptor beta chains from one sample, sequenced in a study of T-cell memory formation after mild COVID-19. One entry per CDR3 protein, called by TCRdb with MiXCR from the 5' RACE reads. The data show roughly 480,000 distinct CDR3 sequences, with roughly 25% seen just once and approximately 12% held by the top ten. Sequencing input: PBMCs or a T cell subset sorted from them (not recorded which). These TCRs come from an adult woman who had mild COVID-19 (a few samples of this study predate the infection). Cell type and time point are not known. CDR3s include the opening cysteine and the closing phenylalanine or tryptophan. The order of the fields is clone size, D gene, V gene, J gene, CDR3 protein, CDR3 DNA. A D gene is named only where the DNA matches it firmly. Rows may omit the clone size; those that give it use once, few, many or a size class.

clone size: few
D gene: TRBD1
V gene: TRBV10-3
J gene: TRBJ1-6
CDR3 protein: CAIGRDRDNSPLHF
CDR3 DNA: TGTGCCATCGGACGGGACAGGGATAATTCACCCCTCCACTTT

clone size: few
D gene: TRBD1
V gene: TRBV10-2
J gene: TRBJ2-2
CDR3 protein: CASSEVTGGTGELFF
CDR3 DNA: TGCGCCAGCAGTGAAGTGACAGGGGGCACCGGGGAGCTGTTTTTT

clone size: few
D gene: NA
V gene: TRBV4-1
J gene: TRBJ1-4
CDR3 protein: CASSQRGRYEKLFF
CDR3 DNA: TGCGCCAGCAGCCAAAGGGGGAGGTATGAAAAACTGTTTTTT

clone size: few
D gene: NA
V gene: TRBV5-5
J gene: TRBJ1-2
CDR3 protein: CASSSTPAGSYGYTF
CDR3 DNA: TGTGCCAGCAGCTCAACCCCCGCAGGGAGTTATGGCTACACCTTC

clone size: NA
D gene: NA
V gene: TRBV18
J gene: TRBJ2-7
CDR3 protein: CASSPVARANEQYF
CDR3 DNA: TGTGCCAGCTCACCAGTCGCCAGGGCCAACGAGCAGTACTTC

clone size: few
D gene: TRBD1
V gene: TRBV5-1
J gene: TRBJ2-6
CDR3 protein: CASSRYTGQGPGANVLTF
CDR3 DNA: TGCGCCAGCAGCAGATATACAGGACAGGGGCCTGGGGCCAACGTCCTGACTTTC

clone size: NA
D gene: TRBD1
V gene: TRBV7-2
J gene: TRBJ1-2
CDR3 protein: CASSRRGHNYGYTF
CDR3 DNA: TGTGCCAGCAGCCGCAGGGGGCACAACTATGGCTACACCTTC

clone size: few
D gene: NA
V gene: TRBV4-2
J gene: TRBJ2-4
CDR3 protein: CASSQLTTAPKNIQYF
CDR3 DNA: TGTGCCAGCAGCCAACTCACCACCGCACCCAAAAACATTCAGTACTTC

clone size: many
D gene: NA
V gene: TRBV11-2
J gene: TRBJ2-1
CDR3 protein: CASTFQYNEQFF
CDR3 DNA: TGTGCCAGCACCTTTCAGTACAATGAGCAGTTCTTC

clone size: NA
D gene: TRBD1
V gene: TRBV20-1
J gene: TRBJ1-2
CDR3 protein: CSASLPGGHGYTF
CDR3 DNA: TGCAGTGCTAGCCTACCAGGGGGTCATGGCTACACCTTC

clone size: few
D gene: TRBD2
V gene: TRBV9
J gene: TRBJ2-1
CDR3 protein: CASSGEGRYNEQFF
CDR3 DNA: TGTGCCAGCAGCGGGGAGGGACGCTACAATGAGCAGTTCTTC

clone size: few
D gene: NA
V gene: TRBV5-1
J gene: TRBJ2-2
CDR3 protein: CASSLDPRGTGELFF
CDR3 DNA: TGCGCCAGCAGCTTGGACCCGCGAGGAACCGGGGAGCTGTTTTTT

clone size: NA
D gene: NA
V gene: TRBV12-3/TRBV12-4
J gene: TRBJ2-1
CDR3 protein: CASSKGSKQFF
CDR3 DNA: TGTGCCAGCAGTAAGGGGTCGAAGCAGTTCTTC

clone size: NA
D gene: TRBD1
V gene: TRBV12-3/TRBV12-4
J gene: TRBJ1-2
CDR3 protein: CASRNRDRGVSGFGGYTF
CDR3 DNA: TGTGCCAGCAGGAACCGGGACAGGGGCGTTTCTGGGTTCGGTGGCTACACCTTC

clone size: NA
D gene: TRBD1
V gene: TRBV5-1
J gene: TRBJ1-2
CDR3 protein: CASRPGQGAGGYTF
CDR3 DNA: TGCGCCAGCAGGCCGGGACAGGGGGCGGGCGGCTACACCTTC

clone size: NA
D gene: NA
V gene: TRBV4-2
J gene: TRBJ1-2
CDR3 protein: CASSQGRFYGYTF
CDR3 DNA: TGTGCCAGCAGCCAGGGACGCTTCTATGGCTACACCTTC

clone size: NA
D gene: TRBD1
V gene: TRBV10-3
J gene: TRBJ2-7
CDR3 protein: CAISEQGAHEQYF
CDR3 DNA: TGTGCCATCAGTGAACAGGGGGCCCACGAGCAGTACTTC

clone size: few
D gene: TRBD2
V gene: TRBV5-1
J gene: TRBJ2-3
CDR3 protein: CASSRRGEGDTQYF
CDR3 DNA: TGCGCCAGCAGCCGGCGGGGGGAAGGAGATACGCAGTATTTT

clone size: NA
D gene: TRBD2
V gene: TRBV4-1
J gene: TRBJ2-1
CDR3 protein: CASSQDGGGGSIEQFF
CDR3 DNA: TGCGCCAGCAGCCAAGATGGTGGCGGGGGTTCTATTGAGCAGTTCTTC

clone size: few
D gene: NA
V gene: TRBV5-1
J gene: TRBJ2-5
CDR3 protein: CASSPGRPVGETQYF
CDR3 DNA: TGCGCCAGCAGCCCAGGACGTCCGGTCGGTGAGACCCAGTACTTC

clone size: NA
D gene: NA
V gene: TRBV20-1
J gene: TRBJ1-2
CDR3 protein: CSASLGGAGYGYTF
CDR3 DNA: TGCAGTGCTAGTCTCGGGGGCGCTGGCTATGGCTACACCTTC

clone size: NA
D gene: TRBD2
V gene: TRBV4-1
J gene: TRBJ2-3
CDR3 protein: CASSQFTSGGENTQYF
CDR3 DNA: TGCGCCAGCAGCCAATTTACTAGCGGGGGGGAGAACACGCAGTATTTT

clone size: NA
D gene: NA
V gene: TRBV12-3/TRBV12-4
J gene: TRBJ2-1
CDR3 protein: CASSPRGLPGIEQFF
CDR3 DNA: TGTGCCAGCAGTCCGCGGGGACTCCCAGGTATTGAGCAGTTCTTC

clone size: NA
D gene: NA
V gene: TRBV5-6
J gene: TRBJ2-7
CDR3 protein: CASSLGVVGPYEQYF
CDR3 DNA: TGTGCCAGCAGCTTGGGGGTTGTGGGGCCTTACGAGCAGTACTTC

clone size: few
D gene: NA
V gene: TRBV2
J gene: TRBJ2-4
CDR3 protein: CASSEDQGTKNIQYF
CDR3 DNA: TGTGCCAGCAGTGAAGATCAGGGGACCAAAAACATTCAGTACTTC

clone size: NA
D gene: NA
V gene: TRBV30
J gene: TRBJ1-4
CDR3 protein: CAWSRGVNEKLFF
CDR3 DNA: TGTGCCTGGAGTAGGGGGGTCAATGAAAAACTGTTTTTT

clone size: NA
D gene: NA
V gene: TRBV5-1
J gene: TRBJ2-5
CDR3 protein: CASSPTPFETQYF
CDR3 DNA: TGCGCCAGCAGCCCGACGCCGTTCGAGACCCAGTACTTC

clone size: NA
D gene: TRBD1
V gene: TRBV7-2
J gene: TRBJ2-7
CDR3 protein: CASSLVDRGDEQYF
CDR3 DNA: TGTGCCAGCAGCTTAGTAGACAGGGGAGACGAGCAGTACTTC

clone size: NA
D gene: TRBD2
V gene: TRBV4-1
J gene: TRBJ2-3
CDR3 protein: CASLPLAGGKDTQYF
CDR3 DNA: TGCGCCAGCTTACCGTTAGCGGGGGGGAAAGATACGCAGTATTTT

clone size: many
D gene: NA
V gene: TRBV5-5
J gene: TRBJ2-7
CDR3 protein: CASSLANRPPYEQYF
CDR3 DNA: TGTGCCAGCAGCTTGGCGAACAGGCCCCCCTACGAGCAGTACTTC

clone size: few
D gene: NA
V gene: TRBV29-1
J gene: TRBJ2-7
CDR3 protein: CSVEEGGYEQYF
CDR3 DNA: TGCAGCGTTGAAGAGGGTGGCTACGAGCAGTACTTC

clone size: few
D gene: NA
V gene: TRBV7-2
J gene: TRBJ1-1
CDR3 protein: CASNPRLGGDTEAFF
CDR3 DNA: TGTGCCAGCAACCCAAGGTTGGGTGGTGACACTGAAGCTTTCTTT

clone size: NA
D gene: NA
V gene: TRBV19
J gene: TRBJ1-5
CDR3 protein: CASSGLNQPQHF
CDR3 DNA: TGTGCCAGTAGTGGTCTAAATCAGCCCCAGCATTTT

clone size: many
D gene: NA
V gene: TRBV5-1
J gene: TRBJ2-1
CDR3 protein: CASSYAAARVGEQFF
CDR3 DNA: TGCGCCAGCAGCTATGCCGCGGCCAGGGTAGGTGAGCAGTTCTTC

clone size: few
D gene: NA
V gene: TRBV5-6
J gene: TRBJ1-1
CDR3 protein: CASSLAGGATEAFF
CDR3 DNA: TGTGCCAGCAGCTTGGCAGGCGGTGCCACTGAAGCTTTCTTT

clone size: few
D gene: NA
V gene: TRBV12-3/TRBV12-4
J gene: TRBJ2-7
CDR3 protein: CASSPDNSGQYF
CDR3 DNA: TGTGCCAGCAGTCCAGACAATTCCGGGCAGTACTTC

clone size: NA
D gene: NA
V gene: TRBV9
J gene: TRBJ2-5
CDR3 protein: CASSVDVQETQYF
CDR3 DNA: TGTGCCAGCAGCGTGGACGTACAAGAGACCCAGTACTTC

clone size: few
D gene: TRBD1
V gene: TRBV29-1
J gene: TRBJ2-5
CDR3 protein: CSVGYRGLQYF
CDR3 DNA: TGCAGCGTTGGATACAGGGGCCTTCAGTACTTC

clone size: NA
D gene: TRBD1
V gene: TRBV7-2
J gene: TRBJ2-3
CDR3 protein: CASSRRDSMRADTQYF
CDR3 DNA: TGTGCCAGCAGCCGAAGGGACAGCATGAGGGCAGATACGCAGTATTTT

clone size: few
D gene: NA
V gene: TRBV9
J gene: TRBJ2-5
CDR3 protein: CASSPFPARETQYF
CDR3 DNA: TGTGCCAGCAGCCCTTTCCCAGCCCGGGAGACCCAGTACTTC

clone size: NA
D gene: TRBD2
V gene: TRBV12-3/TRBV12-4
J gene: TRBJ2-7
CDR3 protein: CASKGLTYEQYF
CDR3 DNA: TGTGCCAGCAAGGGACTAACTTACGAGCAGTACTTC

clone size: few
D gene: TRBD1
V gene: TRBV7-9
J gene: TRBJ2-3
CDR3 protein: CASSPYDRERDTQYF
CDR3 DNA: TGTGCCAGCAGCCCCTACGACAGGGAGAGAGATACGCAGTATTTT

clone size: few
D gene: TRBD2
V gene: TRBV7-6
J gene: TRBJ2-5
CDR3 protein: CASSSLAGYQETQYF
CDR3 DNA: TGTGCCAGCAGCTCACTAGCGGGGTACCAAGAGACCCAGTACTTC

clone size: many
D gene: TRBD2
V gene: TRBV7-2
J gene: TRBJ2-1
CDR3 protein: CASSPTSGSYNEQFF
CDR3 DNA: TGCGCCAGCAGCCCGACTAGCGGGTCATACAATGAGCAGTTCTTC

clone size: many
D gene: TRBD1
V gene: TRBV5-1
J gene: TRBJ2-7
CDR3 protein: CASSLVGQGTEQYF
CDR3 DNA: TGCGCCAGCAGCTTGGTGGGACAGGGCACCGAGCAGTACTTC

clone size: NA
D gene: NA
V gene: TRBV7-2
J gene: TRBJ2-3
CDR3 protein: CASSTPFSGGTDTQYF
CDR3 DNA: TGTGCCAGCAGCACTCCCTTCTCGGGAGGCACAGATACGCAGTATTTT

clone size: NA
D gene: NA
V gene: TRBV20-1
J gene: TRBJ1-1
CDR3 protein: CSARDNRGGTEAFF
CDR3 DNA: TGCAGTGCTAGAGATAACCGGGGGGGCACTGAAGCTTTCTTT

clone size: few
D gene: NA
V gene: TRBV6-5
J gene: TRBJ1-5
CDR3 protein: CASSYSLNQPQHF
CDR3 DNA: TGTGCCAGCAGTTACTCGCTAAATCAGCCCCAGCATTTT

clone size: NA
D gene: TRBD1
V gene: TRBV29-1
J gene: TRBJ2-7
CDR3 protein: CSTPGTGYEQYF
CDR3 DNA: TGCAGCACCCCCGGGACAGGGTACGAGCAGTACTTC

clone size: few
D gene: NA
V gene: TRBV5-1
J gene: TRBJ2-1
CDR3 protein: CASSLTGPAYNEQFF
CDR3 DNA: TGCGCCAGCAGCTTAACAGGGCCTGCTTACAATGAGCAGTTCTTC

clone size: few
D gene: NA
V gene: TRBV29-1
J gene: TRBJ2-1
CDR3 protein: CSVEGDNNEQFF
CDR3 DNA: TGCAGCGTTGAAGGGGATAACAATGAGCAGTTCTTC

clone size: few
D gene: TRBD1
V gene: TRBV29-1
J gene: TRBJ2-2
CDR3 protein: CSVVDRVAGELFF
CDR3 DNA: TGCAGCGTTGTGGACAGGGTCGCCGGGGAGCTGTTTTTT

clone size: NA
D gene: TRBD2
V gene: TRBV24-1
J gene: TRBJ2-1
CDR3 protein: CATSDNLAGVHNEQFF
CDR3 DNA: TGTGCCACCAGTGACAACCTAGCGGGAGTGCACAATGAGCAGTTCTTC

clone size: NA
D gene: NA
V gene: TRBV12-3/TRBV12-4
J gene: TRBJ2-2
CDR3 protein: CASSWTAGELFF
CDR3 DNA: TGTGCCAGCAGTTGGACAGCCGGGGAGCTGTTTTTT

clone size: NA
D gene: NA
V gene: TRBV5-1
J gene: TRBJ2-3
CDR3 protein: CASSLRGAPTDTQYF
CDR3 DNA: TGCGCCAGCAGCTTGCGGGGGGCACCCACAGATACGCAGTATTTT

clone size: NA
D gene: TRBD1
V gene: TRBV3-1
J gene: TRBJ2-3
CDR3 protein: CASRQGGDTQYF
CDR3 DNA: TGTGCCAGCAGACAGGGGGGAGATACGCAGTATTTT

clone size: few
D gene: NA
V gene: TRBV2
J gene: TRBJ2-7
CDR3 protein: CASSVGVGEQYF
CDR3 DNA: TGTGCCAGCAGTGTAGGAGTGGGCGAGCAGTACTTC

clone size: NA
D gene: TRBD1
V gene: TRBV6-5
J gene: TRBJ2-6
CDR3 protein: CASSYSRRGTGGSGANVLTF
CDR3 DNA: TGTGCCAGCAGTTACTCCCGGAGAGGGACAGGGGGCTCTGGGGCCAACGTCCTGACTTTC